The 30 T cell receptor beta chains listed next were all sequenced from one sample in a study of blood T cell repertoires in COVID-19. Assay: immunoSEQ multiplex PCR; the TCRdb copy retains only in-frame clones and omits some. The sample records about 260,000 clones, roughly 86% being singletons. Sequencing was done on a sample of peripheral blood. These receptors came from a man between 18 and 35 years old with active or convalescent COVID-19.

The CDR3: CASSQPPGEQYF. DNA for the CDR3: TGTGCCAGCAGCCAACCCCCGGGGGAGCAGTACTTC. This rearrangement joins TRBV14 to TRBJ2-7; TRBD2 is a possible D gene (5 bases). V was shortened by 2 bases and J by 7 bases, with 9 bases between the two germline ends. Germline V gives CDR1 SGHDN, CDR2 FVKESK. This CDR3 has 12 amino acids. The full variable domain, completed using reference TRBV14 and TRBJ2-7, is EAGVTQFPSHSVIEKGQTVTLRCDPISGHDNLYWYRRVMGKEIKFLLHFVKESKQDESGMPNNRFLAERTGGTYSTLKVQPAELEDSGVYFCASSQPPGEQYFGPGTRLTVT.

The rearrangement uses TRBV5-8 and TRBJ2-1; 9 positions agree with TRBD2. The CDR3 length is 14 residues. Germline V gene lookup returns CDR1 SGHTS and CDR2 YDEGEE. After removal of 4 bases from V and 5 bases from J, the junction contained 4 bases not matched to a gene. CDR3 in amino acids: CASSVLAGDNEQFF. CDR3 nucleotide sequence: TGTGCCAGCAGCGTACTAGCGGGCGACAATGAGCAGTTCTTC.

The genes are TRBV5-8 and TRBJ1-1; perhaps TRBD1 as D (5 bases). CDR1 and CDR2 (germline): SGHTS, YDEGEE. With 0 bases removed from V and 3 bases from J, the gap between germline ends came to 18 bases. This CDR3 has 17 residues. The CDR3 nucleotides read TGTGCCAGCAGCTTGGCCCAATTTGGGGCGTCGCACACTGAAGCTTTCTTT. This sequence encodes CASSLAQFGASHTEAFF.

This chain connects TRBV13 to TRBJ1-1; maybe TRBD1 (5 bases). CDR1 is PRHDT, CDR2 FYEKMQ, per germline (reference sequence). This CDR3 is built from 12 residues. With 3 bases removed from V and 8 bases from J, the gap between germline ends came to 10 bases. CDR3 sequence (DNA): TGTGCCAGCAGCTTCCAGGGCACGGAAGCTTTCTTT. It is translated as CASSFQGTEAFF. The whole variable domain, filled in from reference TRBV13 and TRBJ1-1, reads AAGVIQSPRHLIKEKRETATLKCYPIPRHDTVYWYQQGPGQDPQFLISFYEKMQSDKGSIPDRFSAQQFSDYHSELNMSSLELGDSALYFCASSFQGTEAFFGQGTRLTVV.

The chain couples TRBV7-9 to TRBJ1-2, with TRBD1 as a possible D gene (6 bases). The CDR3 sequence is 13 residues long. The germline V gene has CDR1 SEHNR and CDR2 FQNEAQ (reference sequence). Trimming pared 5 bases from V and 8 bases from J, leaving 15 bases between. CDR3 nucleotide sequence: TGTGCCAGCAGCCCCCAAGGGGGTTGGGGCTACACCTTC. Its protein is CASSPQGGWGYTF.

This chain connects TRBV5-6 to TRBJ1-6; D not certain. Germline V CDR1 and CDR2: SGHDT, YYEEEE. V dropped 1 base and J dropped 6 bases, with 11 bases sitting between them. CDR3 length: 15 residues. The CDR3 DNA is TGTGCCAGCAGCTTGCTTACAGAATTTAATTCACCCCTCCACTTT. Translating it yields CASSLLTEFNSPLHF.

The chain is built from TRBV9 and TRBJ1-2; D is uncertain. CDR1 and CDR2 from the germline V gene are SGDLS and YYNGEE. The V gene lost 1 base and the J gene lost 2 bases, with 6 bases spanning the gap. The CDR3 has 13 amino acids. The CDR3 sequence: CASSVSVNYGYTF. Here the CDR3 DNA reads TGTGCCAGCAGCGTATCAGTAAACTATGGCTACACCTTC.

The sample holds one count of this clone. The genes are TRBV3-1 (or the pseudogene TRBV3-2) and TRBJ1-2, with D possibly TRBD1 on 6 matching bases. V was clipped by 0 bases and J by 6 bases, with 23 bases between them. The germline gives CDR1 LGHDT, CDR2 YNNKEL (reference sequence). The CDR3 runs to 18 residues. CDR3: CASSQDLWVDSPLHGYTF. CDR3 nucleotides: TGTGCCAGCAGCCAAGATTTGTGGGTGGACAGCCCATTGCATGGCTACACCTTC.

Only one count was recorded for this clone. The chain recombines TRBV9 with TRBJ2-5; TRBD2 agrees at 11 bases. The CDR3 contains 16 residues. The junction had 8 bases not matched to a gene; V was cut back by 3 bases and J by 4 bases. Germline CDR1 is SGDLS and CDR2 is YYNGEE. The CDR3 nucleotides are TGTGCCAGCAGCGCTAGTAGCGGGGGGGCCGTAGAGACCCAGTACTTC. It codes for CASSASSGGAVETQYF.

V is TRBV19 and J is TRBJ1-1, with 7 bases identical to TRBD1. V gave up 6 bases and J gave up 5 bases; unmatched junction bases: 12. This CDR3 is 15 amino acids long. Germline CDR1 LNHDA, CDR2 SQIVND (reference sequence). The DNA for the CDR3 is TGTGCCAGTAGGAAATTAGGGGGCTTTGGAACTGAAGCTTTCTTT. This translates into CASRKLGGFGTEAFF.

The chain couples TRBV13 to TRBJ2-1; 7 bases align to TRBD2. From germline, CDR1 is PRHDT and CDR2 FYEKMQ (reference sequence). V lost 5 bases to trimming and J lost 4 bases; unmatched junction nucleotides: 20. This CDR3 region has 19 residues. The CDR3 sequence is CASSLPRGPLAGDYNEQFF. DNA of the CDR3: TGTGCCAGCAGCCTCCCCCGGGGCCCCCTGGCGGGAGATTACAATGAGCAGTTCTTC.

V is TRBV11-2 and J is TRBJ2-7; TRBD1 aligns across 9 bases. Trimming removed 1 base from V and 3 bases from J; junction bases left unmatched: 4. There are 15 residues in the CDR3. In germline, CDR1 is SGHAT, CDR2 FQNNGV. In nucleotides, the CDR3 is TGTGCCAGCAGCTTAGGGCCGGGACAGGGCTACGAGCAGTACTTC. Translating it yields CASSLGPGQGYEQYF.

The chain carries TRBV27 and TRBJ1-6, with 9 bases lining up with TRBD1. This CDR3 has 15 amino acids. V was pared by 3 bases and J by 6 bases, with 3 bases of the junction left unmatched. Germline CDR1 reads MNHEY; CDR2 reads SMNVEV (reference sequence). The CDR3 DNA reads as TGTGCCAGCAGTTTTGAGGGACAGGGTAATTCACCCCTCCACTTT. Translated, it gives CASSFEGQGNSPLHF.

DNA for the CDR3: TGTGCCAGCAGCCAGGCGGGACAGGGAGACCAGCCCCAGCATTTT. It is translated as CASSQAGQGDQPQHF. The chain employs TRBV3-1 (or the pseudogene TRBV3-2) and TRBJ1-5; the match to TRBD1 covers 9 bases. V was pared by 3 bases and J by 7 bases, with 7 bases of the junction left unmatched. Germline V lookup: CDR1 LGHDT, CDR2 YNNKEL (reference sequence). This CDR3 has 15 amino acids.

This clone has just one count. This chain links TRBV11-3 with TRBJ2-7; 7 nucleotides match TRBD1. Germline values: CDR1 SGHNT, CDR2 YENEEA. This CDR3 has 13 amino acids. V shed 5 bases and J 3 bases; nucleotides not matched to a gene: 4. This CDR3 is CASSKRDSYEQYF. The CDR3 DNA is TGTGCCAGCAGCAAACGGGACAGCTACGAGCAGTACTTC.

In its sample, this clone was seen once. This CDR3 is CASSPNPGQGFNEQFF. Written as DNA, the CDR3 is TGTGCCAGCAGCCCAAACCCGGGACAGGGATTCAATGAGCAGTTCTTC. This rearrangement joins TRBV9 to TRBJ2-1; TRBD1 agrees at 9 bases. The CDR3 runs to 16 residues. The junction had 11 bases not matched to a gene; V was cut back by 4 bases and J by 6 bases. In germline, CDR1 is SGDLS, CDR2 YYNGEE.

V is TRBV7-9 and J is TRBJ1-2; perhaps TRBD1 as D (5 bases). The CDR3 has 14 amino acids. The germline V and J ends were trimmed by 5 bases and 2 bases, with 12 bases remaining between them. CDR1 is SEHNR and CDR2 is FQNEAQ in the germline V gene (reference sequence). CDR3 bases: TGTGCCAGCAGCGACGACAGATTAAACTATGGCTACACCTTC. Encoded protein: CASSDDRLNYGYTF.

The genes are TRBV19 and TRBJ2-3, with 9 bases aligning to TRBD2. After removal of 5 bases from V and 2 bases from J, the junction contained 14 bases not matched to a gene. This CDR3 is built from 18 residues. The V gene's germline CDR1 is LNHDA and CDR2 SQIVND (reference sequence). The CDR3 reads CASSFFPGVAGATDTQYF. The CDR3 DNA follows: TGTGCCAGTAGTTTTTTTCCCGGGGTAGCGGGAGCCACAGATACGCAGTATTTT.

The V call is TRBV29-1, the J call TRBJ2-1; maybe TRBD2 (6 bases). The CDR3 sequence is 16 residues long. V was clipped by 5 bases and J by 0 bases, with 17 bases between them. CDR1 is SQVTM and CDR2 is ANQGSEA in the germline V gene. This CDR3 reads CSVHPEGLLSYNEQFF. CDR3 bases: TGCAGCGTTCACCCGGAGGGACTCCTCTCCTACAATGAGCAGTTCTTC.

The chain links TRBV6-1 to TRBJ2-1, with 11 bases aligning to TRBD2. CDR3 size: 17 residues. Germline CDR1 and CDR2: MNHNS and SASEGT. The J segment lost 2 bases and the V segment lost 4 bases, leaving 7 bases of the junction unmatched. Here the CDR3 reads CASSAISGGGTYNEQFF. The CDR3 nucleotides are TGTGCCAGCAGTGCTATTAGCGGGGGGGGTACCTACAATGAGCAGTTCTTC.

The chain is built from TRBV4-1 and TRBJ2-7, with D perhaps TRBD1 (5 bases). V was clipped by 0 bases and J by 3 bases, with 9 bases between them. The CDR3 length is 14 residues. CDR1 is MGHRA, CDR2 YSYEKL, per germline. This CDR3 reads CASSQERGIYEQYF. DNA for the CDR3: TGCGCCAGCAGCCAAGAAAGGGGAATCTACGAGCAGTACTTC.

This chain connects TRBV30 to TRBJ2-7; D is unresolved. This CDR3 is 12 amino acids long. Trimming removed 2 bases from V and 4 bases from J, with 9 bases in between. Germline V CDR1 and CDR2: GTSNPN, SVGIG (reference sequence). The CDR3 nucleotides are TGTGCCTGGAGTATTGCGTCGTACGAGCAGTACTTC. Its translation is CAWSIASYEQYF.

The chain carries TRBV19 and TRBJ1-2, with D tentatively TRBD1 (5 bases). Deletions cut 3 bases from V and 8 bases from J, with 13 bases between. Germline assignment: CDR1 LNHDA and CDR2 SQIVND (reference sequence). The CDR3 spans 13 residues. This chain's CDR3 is CASSIVTDGGYTF. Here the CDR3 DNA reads TGTGCCAGTAGTATTGTGACAGATGGAGGCTACACCTTC.

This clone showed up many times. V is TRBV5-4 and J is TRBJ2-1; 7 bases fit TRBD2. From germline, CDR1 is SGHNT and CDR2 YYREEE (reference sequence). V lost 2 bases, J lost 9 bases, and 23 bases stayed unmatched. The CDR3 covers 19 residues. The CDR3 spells CASSFQEVRRLAGWGEQFF. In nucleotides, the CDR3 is TGTGCCAGCAGCTTCCAAGAAGTCCGGCGACTAGCCGGGTGGGGTGAGCAGTTCTTC. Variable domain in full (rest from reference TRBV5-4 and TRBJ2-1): ETGVTQSPTHLIKTRGQQVTLRCSSQSGHNTVSWYQQALGQGPQFIFQYYREEENGRGNFPPRFSGLQFPNYSSELNVNALELDDSALYLCASSFQEVRRLAGWGEQFFGPGTRLTVL.

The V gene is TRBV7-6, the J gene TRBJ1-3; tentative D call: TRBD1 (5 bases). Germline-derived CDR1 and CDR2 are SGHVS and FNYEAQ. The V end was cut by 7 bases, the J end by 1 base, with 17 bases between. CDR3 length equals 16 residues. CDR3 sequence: CASTPGGMGSGNTIYF. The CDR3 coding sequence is TGTGCCAGCACCCCGGGGGGGATGGGGTCTGGAAACACCATATATTTT.

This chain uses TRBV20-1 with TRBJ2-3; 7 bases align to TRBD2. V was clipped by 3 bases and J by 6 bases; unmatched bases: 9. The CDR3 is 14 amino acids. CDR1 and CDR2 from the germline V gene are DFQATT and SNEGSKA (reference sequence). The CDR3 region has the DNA TGCAGTGCTAGTCACGCTAGCGGAGCGGATACGCAGTATTTT. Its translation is CSASHASGADTQYF.

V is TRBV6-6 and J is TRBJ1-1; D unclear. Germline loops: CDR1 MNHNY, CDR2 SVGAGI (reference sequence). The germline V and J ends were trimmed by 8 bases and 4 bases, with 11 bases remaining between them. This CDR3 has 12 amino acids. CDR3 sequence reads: CASAGGGTEAFF. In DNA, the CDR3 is TGTGCCAGCGCGGGAGGAGGCACTGAAGCTTTCTTT.

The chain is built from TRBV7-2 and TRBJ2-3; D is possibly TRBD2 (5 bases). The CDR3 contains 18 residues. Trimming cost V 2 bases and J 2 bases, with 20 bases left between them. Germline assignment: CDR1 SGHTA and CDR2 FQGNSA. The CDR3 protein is CASSLMHARTGNTDTQYF. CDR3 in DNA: TGTGCCAGCAGCTTAATGCACGCGAGGACTGGTAACACAGATACGCAGTATTTT.

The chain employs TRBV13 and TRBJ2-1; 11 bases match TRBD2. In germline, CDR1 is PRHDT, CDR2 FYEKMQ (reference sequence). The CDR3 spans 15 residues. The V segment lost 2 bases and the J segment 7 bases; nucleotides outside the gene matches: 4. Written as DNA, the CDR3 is TGTGCCAGCAGCTTACTAGCGGGGGGCGGAAATGAGCAGTTCTTC. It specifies CASSLLAGGGNEQFF.

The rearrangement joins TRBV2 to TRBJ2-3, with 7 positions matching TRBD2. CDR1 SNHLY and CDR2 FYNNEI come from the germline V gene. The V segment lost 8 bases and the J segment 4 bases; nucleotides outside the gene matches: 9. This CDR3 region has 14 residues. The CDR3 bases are TGTGCCAGCCGAGACCCTCTAGCGGCAGATACGCAGTATTTT. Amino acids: CASRDPLAADTQYF.